This TCR beta chain is from a study of low-dose radiotherapy and immunotherapy resistance in tumors. Study in general: Intravenously given cyclophosphamide 200 mg/m2 followed a two-week schedule that placed each dose one day before radiation and immunotherapy.

In its sample, this clonotype was seen a few times. The time point is: before trial treatment. The donors' regimen was nivolumab, ipilimumab, aspirin, low-dose cyclophosphamide and low-dose radiotherapy. Advanced solid tumors lacking tumor-infiltrating lymphocytes characterized eligible patients. Gene-specific TRAV and TRBV primers were used for first-strand cDNA, covering alpha and beta chains. A roughly 21-cycle PCR with a constant-region primer and V-primer adapter amplified TCRs. TCRdb re-called the reads with MiXCR, one entry per CDR3 protein. The data hold 59,000 or so distinct CDR3 sequences, with about 25% observed a single time. Germline V CDR1 and CDR2: LNHDA, SQIVND (reference sequence). The length of the CDR3 is 15 residues. The V end lost 7 bases, the J end lost 1 base, and 15 bases lay between the germline ends.

The sequencing here drew on PBMCs, taken before treatment. The receptor was derived from a male donor with rectosigmoid adenocarcinoma. The V gene is TRBV19, the J gene TRBJ2-3; a weak D match, TRBD1 (5 bases). CDR3 loop: CASTQGFFGTDTQYF. CDR3 nucleotides: TGTGCCAGTACTCAGGGATTTTTTGGCACAGATACGCAGTATTTT.